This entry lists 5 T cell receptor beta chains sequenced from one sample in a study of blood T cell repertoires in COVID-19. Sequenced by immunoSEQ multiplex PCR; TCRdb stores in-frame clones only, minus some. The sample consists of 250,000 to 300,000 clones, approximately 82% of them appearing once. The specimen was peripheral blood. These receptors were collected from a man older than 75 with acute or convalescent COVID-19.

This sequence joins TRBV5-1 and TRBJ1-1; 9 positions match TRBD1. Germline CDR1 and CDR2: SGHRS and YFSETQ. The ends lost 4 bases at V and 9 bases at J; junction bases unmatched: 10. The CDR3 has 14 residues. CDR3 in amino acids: CASSPGQGQHQAFF. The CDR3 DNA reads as TGCGCCAGCAGCCCCGGACAGGGGCAACACCAAGCTTTCTTT.

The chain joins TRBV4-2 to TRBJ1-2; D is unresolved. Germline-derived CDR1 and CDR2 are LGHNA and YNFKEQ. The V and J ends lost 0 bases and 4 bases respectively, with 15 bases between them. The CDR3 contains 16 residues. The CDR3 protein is CASSQDFQEILYGYTF. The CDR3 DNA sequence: TGTGCCAGCAGCCAAGATTTCCAGGAAATCCTCTATGGCTACACCTTC.

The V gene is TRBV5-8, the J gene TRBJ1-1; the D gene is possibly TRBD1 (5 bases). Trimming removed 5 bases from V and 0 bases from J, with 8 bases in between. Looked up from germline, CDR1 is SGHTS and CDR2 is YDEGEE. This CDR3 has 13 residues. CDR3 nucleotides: TGTGCCAGCAGACGACAGTTGAACACTGAAGCTTTCTTT. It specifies CASRRQLNTEAFF.

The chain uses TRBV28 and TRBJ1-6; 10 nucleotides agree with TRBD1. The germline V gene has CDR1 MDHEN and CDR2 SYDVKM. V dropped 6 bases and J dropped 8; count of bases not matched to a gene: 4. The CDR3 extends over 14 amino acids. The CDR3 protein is CASSPGQGYSPLHF. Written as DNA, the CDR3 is TGTGCCAGCAGCCCGGGACAGGGGTATTCACCCCTCCACTTT.

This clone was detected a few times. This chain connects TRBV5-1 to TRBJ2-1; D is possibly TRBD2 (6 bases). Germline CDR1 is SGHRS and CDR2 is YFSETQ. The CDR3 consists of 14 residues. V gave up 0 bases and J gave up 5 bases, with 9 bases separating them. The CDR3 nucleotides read TGCGCCAGCAGCTTGGAGGGACTTAACAATGAGCAGTTCTTC. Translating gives CASSLEGLNNEQFF.